The 17 T cell receptor beta chains in this list originate from one sample, sequenced in a study of blood T cell repertoires in COVID-19. Assay used: immunoSEQ multiplex PCR; TCRdb lists only in-frame clones, some missing. The sample carries 15,000 or so clones, roughly 80% recorded once. The specimen sequenced was peripheral blood. The source of these receptors is a woman aged 55 to 70 with acute or convalescent COVID-19.

This chain uses TRBV18 with TRBJ1-1; a possible D gene is TRBD1 (6 bases). Germline V gives CDR1 KGHSH, CDR2 LQKENI. V was pared by 3 bases and J by 4 bases, with 15 bases between. This CDR3 spans 15 amino acids. In DNA, the CDR3 is TGTGCCAGCTCACCTAACAGGGTCGGGACCACTGAAGCTTTCTTT. Translating gives CASSPNRVGTTEAFF.

The V gene is TRBV21-1, the J gene TRBJ2-5; TRBD1, the table's D call, was not compared with the DNA. TRBV21-1 is a pseudogene segment. This CDR3 has 15 residues. The CDR3 sequence is CASSYDRDAKETQYF. In DNA, the CDR3 is TGTGCCAGCAGCTATGACAGGGACGCGAAAGAGACCCAGTACTTC.

The chain combines TRBV21-1 with TRBJ1-1; TRBD1 is the table's D call, not checked against the DNA. TRBV21-1 is assigned pseudogene status. The CDR3 length is 17 residues. The CDR3 region is CASSRTDRGQFGTEAFF. CDR3 bases: TGTGCCAGCAGCAGAACGGACAGGGGGCAATTTGGCACTGAAGCTTTCTTT.

The CDR3 here is CASSPGVLISKQYF. The CDR3 nucleotides are TGTGCCAGCAGTCCAGGTGTCCTGATCAGCAAGCAGTACTTC. V and J are TRBV3-1 (or the pseudogene TRBV3-2) and TRBJ2-7; D uncertain. The germline V and J ends were trimmed by 6 bases and 8 bases, with 20 bases remaining between them. Germline lookup yields CDR1 LGHDT and CDR2 YNNKEL (reference sequence). This CDR3 is built from 14 residues.

This clone was picked up one time. The rearrangement joins TRBV19 to TRBJ2-7; TRBD1 matches 7 bases. Germline CDR1 is LNHDA and CDR2 is SQIVND (reference sequence). V was pared by 5 bases and J by 0 bases, with 7 bases of the junction left unmatched. The CDR3 extends over 15 amino acids. CDR3 amino acids: CASSLGQRGSYEQYF. For the CDR3, the DNA is TGTGCCAGTAGTCTGGGACAGCGAGGCTCCTACGAGCAGTACTTC.

The genes are TRBV7-6 and TRBJ2-3; maybe TRBD2 (5 bases). There are 17 residues in the CDR3. V lost 4 bases, J lost 0 bases, and 17 bases lay in between. CDR1 and CDR2 (germline): SGHVS, FNYEAQ. The CDR3 here is CASSSFGILPSTDTQYF. The DNA for the CDR3 is TGTGCCAGCAGCTCCTTCGGGATACTACCGAGCACAGATACGCAGTATTTT.

The V gene is TRBV12-3 or TRBV12-4, the J gene TRBJ2-1; D remains ambiguous. There are 13 residues in the CDR3. Trimming took off 7 bases at V and 3 bases at J, with 10 bases between the two ends. The CDR3 loop is CASTSGGYNEQFF. CDR3 nucleotide sequence: TGTGCCAGCACATCCGGTGGCTACAATGAGCAGTTCTTC.

The chain carries TRBV6-6 and TRBJ2-7; a possible D gene is TRBD1 (6 bases). The germline V gene has CDR1 MNHNY and CDR2 SVGAGI (reference sequence). There are 16 residues in the CDR3. Trimming shortened V by 3 bases and J by 0 bases, and 15 bases separated the two germline ends. The CDR3 DNA follows: TGTGCCAGCAGTTATAGTTGGACAGCCTCCTCCTACGAGCAGTACTTC. Translating it yields CASSYSWTASSYEQYF.

DNA for the CDR3: TGTGCCAGTGACCCCGGACAGGGGGATGAGCAGTTCTTC. Translating it yields CASDPGQGDEQFF. The chain couples TRBV19 to TRBJ2-1; 10 positions agree with TRBD1. The germline V gene has CDR1 LNHDA and CDR2 SQIVND (reference sequence). This CDR3 comprises 13 residues. Unmatched junction bases numbered 6, after V lost 8 bases and J lost 8 bases.

Of note for this clone: An end of the junction does not agree with germline; a read error may underlie this. V usage is TRBV2 and J usage is TRBJ2-1, with D possibly being TRBD2 (7 bases). Germline-derived CDR1 and CDR2 are SNHLY and FYNNEI. This CDR3 is 12 amino acids long. DNA for the CDR3: TGTGCCAGCAGCCCAGGACGGGTCGGGGGGCTCTTC. The encoded protein is CASSPGRVGGLF.

The chain links TRBV7-9 to TRBJ2-7; 9 nucleotides agree with TRBD1. Germline CDR1 reads SEHNR; CDR2 reads FQNEAQ (reference sequence). The CDR3 extends over 16 amino acids. Unmatched junction bases numbered 8, after V lost 3 bases and J lost 2 bases. The CDR3 region has the DNA TGTGCCAGCAGCTTTACAGGGGGCGCCGGAGCCTACGAGCAGTACTTC. As protein: CASSFTGGAGAYEQYF.

The chain carries TRBV18 and TRBJ2-1; 10 positions match TRBD2. The CDR3 sequence is 15 residues long. Trimming at V came to 5 bases and at J to 4 bases, leaving 5 bases not matched to a gene. The germline V gene encodes CDR1 KGHSH and CDR2 LQKENI. This chain's CDR3 is CASSKGLADYNEQFF. The CDR3 bases are TGTGCCAGCTCAAAAGGACTAGCGGATTACAATGAGCAGTTCTTC. The whole variable domain, remainder taken from reference TRBV18 and TRBJ2-1, is NAGVMQNPRHLVRRRGQEARLRCSPMKGHSHVYWYRQLPEEGLKFMVYLQKENIIDESGMPKERFSAEFPKEGPSILRIQQVVRGDSAAYFCASSKGLADYNEQFFGPGTRLTVL.

This clone was observed a handful of times. The rearrangement joins TRBV2 to TRBJ1-2; D call uncertain. Trimming stripped 3 bases from V and 0 bases from J, with 8 bases between. Germline assignment: CDR1 SNHLY and CDR2 FYNNEI. The CDR3 is made up of 14 amino acids. The CDR3 region is CASSEAHTNYGYTF. The CDR3, as DNA: TGTGCCAGCAGTGAGGCCCATACTAACTATGGCTACACCTTC. The variable domain in full, with the rest retrieved from reference TRBV2 and TRBJ1-2, is EPEVTQTPSHQVTQMGQEVILRCVPISNHLYFYWYRQILGQKVEFLVSFYNNEISEKSEIFDDQFSVERPDGSNFTLKIRSTKLEDSAMYFCASSEAHTNYGYTFGSGTRLTVV.

The rearrangement links TRBV28 to TRBJ2-3; 9 bases fit TRBD2. V lost 6 bases, J lost 0 bases, and 19 bases stayed unmatched. The CDR3 consists of 20 residues. The germline gives CDR1 MDHEN, CDR2 SYDVKM. The chain's CDR3 is CASRQRDKKRLAASTDTQYF. DNA of the CDR3: TGTGCCAGCAGACAAAGGGACAAAAAGCGACTAGCGGCCAGCACAGATACGCAGTATTTT.

This clone was counted only a few times. The J gene is TRBJ2-3, the V gene TRBV7-9; D is perhaps TRBD2 (6 bases). The V gene lost 8 bases and the J gene lost 6 bases, with 15 bases spanning the gap. CDR1 is SEHNR, CDR2 FQNEAQ, per germline (reference sequence). CDR3 length: 13 amino acids. The CDR3, as DNA: TGTGCCAGCCCTGGGTTAGCGGAGGATACGCAGTATTTT. Translation gives CASPGLAEDTQYF.

This clone occurred a few times. V gene TRBV18 combines with J gene TRBJ1-1; possibly TRBD1 for D (5 bases). The CDR3 is made up of 12 amino acids. The germline V and J ends were trimmed by 3 bases and 8 bases, with 10 bases remaining between them. Germline CDR1 KGHSH, CDR2 LQKENI. The CDR3: CASSPDISEAFF. The CDR3 bases are TGTGCCAGCTCACCGGACATCTCAGAAGCTTTCTTT. Full variable domain (missing parts from reference TRBV18 and TRBJ1-1): NAGVMQNPRHLVRRRGQEARLRCSPMKGHSHVYWYRQLPEEGLKFMVYLQKENIIDESGMPKERFSAEFPKEGPSILRIQQVVRGDSAAYFCASSPDISEAFFGQGTRLTVV.

The chain employs TRBV12-1 and TRBJ2-7; TRBD1 is taken as the D call from the table, unchecked against the DNA. TRBV12-1 is tagged as a pseudogene. This CDR3 comprises 14 residues. CDR3 sequence reads: CASSPGTGDRGQYF. The DNA of the CDR3 is TGTGCCAGCAGCCCCGGGACAGGGGACCGTGGGCAGTACTTC.